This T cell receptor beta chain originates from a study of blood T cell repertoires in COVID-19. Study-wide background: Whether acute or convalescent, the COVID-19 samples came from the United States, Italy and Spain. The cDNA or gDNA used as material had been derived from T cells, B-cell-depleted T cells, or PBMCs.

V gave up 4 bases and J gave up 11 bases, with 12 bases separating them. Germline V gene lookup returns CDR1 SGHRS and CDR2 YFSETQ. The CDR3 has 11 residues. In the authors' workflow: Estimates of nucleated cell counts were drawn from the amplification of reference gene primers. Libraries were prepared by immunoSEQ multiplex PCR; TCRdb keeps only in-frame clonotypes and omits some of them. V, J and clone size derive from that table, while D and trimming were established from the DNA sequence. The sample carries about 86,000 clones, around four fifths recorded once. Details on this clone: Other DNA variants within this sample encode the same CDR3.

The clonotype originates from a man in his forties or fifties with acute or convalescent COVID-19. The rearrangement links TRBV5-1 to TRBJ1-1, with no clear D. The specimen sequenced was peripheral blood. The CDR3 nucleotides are TGCGCCAGCAGCCTGGGCCCGGAGGCTTTCTTT. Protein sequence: CASSLGPEAFF.